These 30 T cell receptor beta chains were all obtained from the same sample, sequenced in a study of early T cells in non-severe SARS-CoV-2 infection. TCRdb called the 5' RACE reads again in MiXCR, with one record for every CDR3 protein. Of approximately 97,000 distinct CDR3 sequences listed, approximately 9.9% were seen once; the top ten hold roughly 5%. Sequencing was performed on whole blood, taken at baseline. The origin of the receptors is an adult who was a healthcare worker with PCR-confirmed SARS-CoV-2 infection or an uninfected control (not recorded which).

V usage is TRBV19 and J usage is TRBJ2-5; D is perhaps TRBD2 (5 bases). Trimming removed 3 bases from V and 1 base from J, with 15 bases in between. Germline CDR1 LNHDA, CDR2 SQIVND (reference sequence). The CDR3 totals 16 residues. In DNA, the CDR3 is TGTGCCAGTAGTATCACGTTTGGCGGAGGCCAAGAGACCCAGTACTTC. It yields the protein CASSITFGGGQETQYF.

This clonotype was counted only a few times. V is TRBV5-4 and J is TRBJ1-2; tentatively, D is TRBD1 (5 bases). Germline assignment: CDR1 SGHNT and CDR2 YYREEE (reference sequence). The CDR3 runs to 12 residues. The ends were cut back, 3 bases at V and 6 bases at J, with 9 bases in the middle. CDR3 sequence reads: CASSWQGDGYTF. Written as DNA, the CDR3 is TGTGCCAGCAGCTGGCAGGGAGATGGCTACACCTTC.

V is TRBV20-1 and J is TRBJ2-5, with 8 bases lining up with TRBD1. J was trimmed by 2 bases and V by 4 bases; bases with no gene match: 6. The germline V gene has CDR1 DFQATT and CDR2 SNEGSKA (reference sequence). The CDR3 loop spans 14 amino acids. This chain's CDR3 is CSAINRGTQETQYF. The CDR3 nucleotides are TGCAGTGCTATAAACAGGGGGACTCAAGAGACCCAGTACTTC.

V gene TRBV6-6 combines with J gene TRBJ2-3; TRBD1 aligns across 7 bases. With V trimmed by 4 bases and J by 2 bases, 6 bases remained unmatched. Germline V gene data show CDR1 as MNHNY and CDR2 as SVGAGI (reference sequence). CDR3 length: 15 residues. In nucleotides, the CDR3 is TGTGCCAGCAGTTCCGGGGACAGCTACACAGATACGCAGTATTTT. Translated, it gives CASSSGDSYTDTQYF.

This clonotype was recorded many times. As DNA, the CDR3 is TGCAGCGTTGTCAGGGGGCAAGGAGAGCAGTACTTC. Translation: CSVVRGQGEQYF. J is TRBJ2-7 and V is TRBV29-1, with 8 bases lining up with TRBD1. Trimming cost V 4 bases and J 7 bases; bases outside gene matches: 6. The CDR3 contains 12 residues. The V gene's germline CDR1 is SQVTM and CDR2 ANQGSEA.

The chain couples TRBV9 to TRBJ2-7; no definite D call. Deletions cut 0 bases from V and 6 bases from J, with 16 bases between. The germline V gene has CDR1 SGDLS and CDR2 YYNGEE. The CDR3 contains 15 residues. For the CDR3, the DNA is TGTGCCAGCAGCGTAGGTCCCTCGGGCAGCGTCGAGCAGTACTTC. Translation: CASSVGPSGSVEQYF.

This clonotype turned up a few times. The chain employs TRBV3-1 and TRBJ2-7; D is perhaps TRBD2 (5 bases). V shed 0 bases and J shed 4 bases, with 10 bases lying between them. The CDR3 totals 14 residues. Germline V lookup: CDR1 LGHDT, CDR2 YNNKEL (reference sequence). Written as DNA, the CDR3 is TGTGCCAGCAGCCAAGATCGAGGGAAATACGAGCAGTACTTC. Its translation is CASSQDRGKYEQYF.

CDR3 sequence: CASSRGLAGGNTGELFF. The CDR3 DNA is TGTGCCAGCAGCCGCGGACTAGCGGGAGGAAACACCGGGGAGCTGTTTTTT. The chain links TRBV5-4 to TRBJ2-2; 14 nucleotides match TRBD2. The J segment lost 2 bases and the V segment lost 4 bases, leaving 4 bases of the junction unmatched. Germline V gene data show CDR1 as SGHNT and CDR2 as YYREEE (reference sequence). The CDR3 spans 17 residues. The full variable domain, rest sourced from reference TRBV5-4 and TRBJ2-2, is ETGVTQSPTHLIKTRGQQVTLRCSSQSGHNTVSWYQQALGQGPQFIFQYYREEENGRGNFPPRFSGLQFPNYSSELNVNALELDDSALYLCASSRGLAGGNTGELFFGEGSRLTVL.

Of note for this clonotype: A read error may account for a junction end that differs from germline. CDR3: CASSLDSSRTDTQFF. In DNA form, the CDR3 reads TGTGCCAGCAGCTTAGACTCTTCTCGCACAGATACGCAGTTTTTT. The chain combines TRBV11-2 with TRBJ2-3; D ambiguous. This CDR3 has 15 amino acids. CDR1 is SGHAT and CDR2 is FQNNGV in the germline V gene.

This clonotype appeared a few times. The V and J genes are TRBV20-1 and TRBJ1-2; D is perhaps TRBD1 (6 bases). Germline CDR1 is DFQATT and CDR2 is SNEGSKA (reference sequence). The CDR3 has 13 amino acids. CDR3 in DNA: TGCAGCAGATTCCGACAGGAGCCTTATGGCTACACCTTC. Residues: CSRFRQEPYGYTF.

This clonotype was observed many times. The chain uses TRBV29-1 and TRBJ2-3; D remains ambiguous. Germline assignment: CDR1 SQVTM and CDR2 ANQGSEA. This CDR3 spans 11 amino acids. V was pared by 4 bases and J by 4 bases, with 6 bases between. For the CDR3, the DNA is TGCAGCGTTGTAGTTCCAGATACGCAGTATTTT. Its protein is CSVVVPDTQYF.

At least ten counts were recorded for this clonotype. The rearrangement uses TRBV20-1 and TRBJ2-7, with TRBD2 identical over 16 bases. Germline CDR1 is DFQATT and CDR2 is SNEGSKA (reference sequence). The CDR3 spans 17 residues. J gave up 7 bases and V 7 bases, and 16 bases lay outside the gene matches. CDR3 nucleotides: TGCAGTGTCGAAGCCCCGGGACTAGCGGGAGGGGAATCAGAGCAGTACTTC. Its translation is CSVEAPGLAGGESEQYF.

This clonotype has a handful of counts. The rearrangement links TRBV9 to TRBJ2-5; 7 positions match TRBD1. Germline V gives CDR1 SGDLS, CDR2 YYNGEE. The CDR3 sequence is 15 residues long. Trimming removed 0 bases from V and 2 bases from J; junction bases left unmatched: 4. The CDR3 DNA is TGTGCCAGCAGCGTAGTGGACAGGAAGCAAGAGACCCAGTACTTC. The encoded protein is CASSVVDRKQETQYF.

The CDR3 DNA reads as TGTGCCTGGAGAGTCGGAGGGGAGAATGGCTACACCTTC. Its protein is CAWRVGGENGYTF. This chain links TRBV30 with TRBJ1-2, with a possible D match to TRBD1 (5 bases). Germline CDR1 and CDR2: GTSNPN and SVGIG (reference sequence). The CDR3 length is 13 residues. The V end was cut by 3 bases, the J end by 6 bases, with 14 bases between.

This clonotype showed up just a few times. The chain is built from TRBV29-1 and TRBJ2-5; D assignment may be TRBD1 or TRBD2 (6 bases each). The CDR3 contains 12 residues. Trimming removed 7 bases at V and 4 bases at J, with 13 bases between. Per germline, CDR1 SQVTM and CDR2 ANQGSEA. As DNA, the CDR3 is TGCAGCGGGAGGGACACGTCAGAGACCCAGTACTTC. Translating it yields CSGRDTSETQYF.

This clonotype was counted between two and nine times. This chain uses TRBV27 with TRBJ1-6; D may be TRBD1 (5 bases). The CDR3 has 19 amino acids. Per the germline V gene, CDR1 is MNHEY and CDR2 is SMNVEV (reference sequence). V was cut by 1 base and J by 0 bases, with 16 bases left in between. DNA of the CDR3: TGTGCCAGCAGTTTATTGGCGCCGGGGGGGAGCTCCTATAATTCACCCCTCCACTTT. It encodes CASSLLAPGGSSYNSPLHF.

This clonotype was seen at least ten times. The chain's CDR3 is CASSTTGLYNEQFF. The CDR3 coding sequence is TGTGCCAGCAGCACTACGGGTCTGTACAATGAGCAGTTCTTC. V and J are TRBV7-3 and TRBJ2-1, with D uncertain. V was cut by 5 bases and J by 4 bases, with 12 bases left in between. Germline V lookup: CDR1 SGHTA, CDR2 FQGTGA. The CDR3 consists of 14 residues.

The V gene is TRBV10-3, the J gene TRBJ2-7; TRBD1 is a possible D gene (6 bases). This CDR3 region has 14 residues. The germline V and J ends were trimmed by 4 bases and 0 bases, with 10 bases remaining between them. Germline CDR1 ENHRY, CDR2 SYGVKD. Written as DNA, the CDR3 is TGTGCCATCAGTGGTCAGACAGGCTCCTACGAGCAGTACTTC. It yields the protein CAISGQTGSYEQYF.

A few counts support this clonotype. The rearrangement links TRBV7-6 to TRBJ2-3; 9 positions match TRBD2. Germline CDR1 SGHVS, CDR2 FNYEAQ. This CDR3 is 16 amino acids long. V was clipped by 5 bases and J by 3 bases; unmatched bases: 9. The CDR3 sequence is CASSPQSSGTTDTQYF. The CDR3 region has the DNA TGTGCCAGCAGCCCCCAATCTAGCGGGACTACAGATACGCAGTATTTT.

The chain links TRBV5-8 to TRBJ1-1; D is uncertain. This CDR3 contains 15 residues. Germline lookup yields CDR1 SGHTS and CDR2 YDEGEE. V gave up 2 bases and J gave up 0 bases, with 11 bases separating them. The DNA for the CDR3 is TGTGCCAGCAGCTTTCTCCGGGCCTTGAACACTGAAGCTTTCTTT. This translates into CASSFLRALNTEAFF.

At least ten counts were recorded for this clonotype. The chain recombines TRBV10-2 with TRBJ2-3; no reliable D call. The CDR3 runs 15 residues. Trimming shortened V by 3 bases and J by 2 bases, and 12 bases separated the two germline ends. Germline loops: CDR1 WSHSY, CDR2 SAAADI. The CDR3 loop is CASSEGLASTDTQYF. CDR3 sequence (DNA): TGCGCCAGCAGTGAAGGGTTGGCCTCCACAGATACGCAGTATTTT.

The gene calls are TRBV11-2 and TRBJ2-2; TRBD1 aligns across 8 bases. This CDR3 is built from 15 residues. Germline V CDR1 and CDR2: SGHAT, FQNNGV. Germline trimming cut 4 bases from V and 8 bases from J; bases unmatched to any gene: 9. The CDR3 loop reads CASSSLQGARGELFF. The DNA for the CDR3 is TGTGCCAGCAGCTCCCTTCAGGGGGCCAGGGGGGAGCTGTTTTTT.

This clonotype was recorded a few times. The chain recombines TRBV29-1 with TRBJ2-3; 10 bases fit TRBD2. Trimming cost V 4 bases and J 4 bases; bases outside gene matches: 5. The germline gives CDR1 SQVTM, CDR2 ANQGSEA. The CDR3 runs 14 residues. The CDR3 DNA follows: TGCAGCGTTGTAGCGGGGGGCCACGCAGATACGCAGTATTTT. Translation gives CSVVAGGHADTQYF.

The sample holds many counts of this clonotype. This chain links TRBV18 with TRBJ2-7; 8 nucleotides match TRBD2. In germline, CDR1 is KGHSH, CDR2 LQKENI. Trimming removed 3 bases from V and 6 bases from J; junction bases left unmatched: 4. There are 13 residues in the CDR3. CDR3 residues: CASSPSREGEQYF. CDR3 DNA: TGTGCCAGCTCACCTAGTCGGGAGGGCGAGCAGTACTTC. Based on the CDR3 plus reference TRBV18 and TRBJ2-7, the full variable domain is NAGVMQNPRHLVRRRGQEARLRCSPMKGHSHVYWYRQLPEEGLKFMVYLQKENIIDESGMPKERFSAEFPKEGPSILRIQQVVRGDSAAYFCASSPSREGEQYFGPGTRLTVT.

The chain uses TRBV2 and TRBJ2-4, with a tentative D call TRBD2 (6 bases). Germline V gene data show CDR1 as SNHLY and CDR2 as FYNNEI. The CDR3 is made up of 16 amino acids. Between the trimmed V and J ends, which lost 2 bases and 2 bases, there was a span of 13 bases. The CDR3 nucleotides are TGTGCCAGCAGTGAACGGCTAGCGTCACCCAAAAACATTCAGTACTTC. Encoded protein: CASSERLASPKNIQYF.

As DNA, the CDR3 is TGCAGCGTTTTACAGCCCTCCTACGAGCAGTACTTC. It yields the protein CSVLQPSYEQYF. The chain couples TRBV29-1 to TRBJ2-7, with unresolved D. This CDR3 has 12 residues. V was pared by 5 bases and J by 0 bases, with 8 bases between. CDR1 is SQVTM, CDR2 ANQGSEA, per germline.

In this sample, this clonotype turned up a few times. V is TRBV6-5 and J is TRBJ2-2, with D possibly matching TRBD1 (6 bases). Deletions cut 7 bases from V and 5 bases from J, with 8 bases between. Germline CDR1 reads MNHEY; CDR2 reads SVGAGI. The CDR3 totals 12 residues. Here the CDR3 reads CASTRGTGELFF. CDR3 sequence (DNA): TGTGCCAGCACCAGGGGTACCGGGGAGCTGTTTTTT.

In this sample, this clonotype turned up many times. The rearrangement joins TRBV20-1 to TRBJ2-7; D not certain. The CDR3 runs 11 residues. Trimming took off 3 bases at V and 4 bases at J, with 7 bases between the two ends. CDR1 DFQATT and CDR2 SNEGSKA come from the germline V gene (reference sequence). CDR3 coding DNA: TGCAGTGCTAGCGAGGAGTACGAGCAGTACTTC. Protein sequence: CSASEEYEQYF.

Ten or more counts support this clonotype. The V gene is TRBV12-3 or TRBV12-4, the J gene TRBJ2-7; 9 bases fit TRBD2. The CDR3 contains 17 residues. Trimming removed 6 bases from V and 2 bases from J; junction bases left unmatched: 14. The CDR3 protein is CASSSTSGGGRPYEQYF. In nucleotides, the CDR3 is TGTGCCAGCAGCTCGACTAGCGGAGGAGGGAGGCCCTACGAGCAGTACTTC.

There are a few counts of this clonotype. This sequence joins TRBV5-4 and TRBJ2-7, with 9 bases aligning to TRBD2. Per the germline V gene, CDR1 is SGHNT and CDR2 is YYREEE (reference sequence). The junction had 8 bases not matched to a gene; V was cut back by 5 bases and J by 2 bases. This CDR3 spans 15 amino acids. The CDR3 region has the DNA TGTGCCAGCAGTCCACATGGCGGGAGGGCCTACGAGCAGTACTTC. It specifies CASSPHGGRAYEQYF.